A single sample gave rise to the 7 T cell receptor beta chains below, sequenced in a study of blood T cell repertoires in COVID-19. Sequencing was performed with immunoSEQ multiplex PCR; in TCRdb, only in-frame clones are kept and a portion is missing. The sample carries fewer than 350,000 clones, roughly 85% recorded once. The specimen was PBMCs or T cells enriched from blood (not recorded which). These TCRs come from a woman aged 40 to 55 with acute COVID-19.

This clone showed up just once. The chain carries TRBV4-3 and TRBJ1-6; no firm D call. The CDR3 covers 15 residues. Germline V gene sequence: CDR1 LGHNA, CDR2 YSLEER. Between the trimmed V and J ends, which lost 1 base and 7 bases, there was a span of 11 bases. The CDR3 DNA reads TGCGCCAGCAGCCAAGCCTACAGATCAAATTCACCCCTCCACTTT. It yields the protein CASSQAYRSNSPLHF.

The rearrangement uses TRBV7-8 and TRBJ1-2; 9 positions agree with TRBD1. V shed 5 bases, J shed 7 bases, and the junction held 5 bases outside the gene matches. The CDR3 consists of 13 residues. Per germline, CDR1 SGHVS and CDR2 FQNEAQ. CDR3 sequence: CASSADRGGGYTF. The CDR3 coding sequence is TGTGCCAGCAGCGCGGACAGGGGCGGTGGCTACACCTTC.

The rearrangement uses TRBV28 and TRBJ1-5, with D possibly being TRBD1 (5 bases). V dropped 5 bases and J dropped 8 bases, with 10 bases sitting between them. CDR3 size: 12 residues. Germline CDR1 and CDR2: MDHEN and SYDVKM. The DNA of the CDR3 is TGTGCCAGCAGTATCAGGGTAGAGCCCCAGCATTTT. Amino acids: CASSIRVEPQHF.

The V and J genes are TRBV5-1 and TRBJ2-5, with D possibly matching TRBD2 (5 bases). Germline V CDR1 and CDR2: SGHRS, YFSETQ. Between the trimmed V and J ends, which lost 0 bases and 4 bases, there was a span of 16 bases. The CDR3 sequence is 16 residues long. The CDR3 coding sequence is TGCGCCAGCAGCTTGGACCGTGGGCGGGCGGGAGAGACCCAGTACTTC. This codes for CASSLDRGRAGETQYF.

This clone was recorded only once. The genes are TRBV6-2 or TRBV6-3 and TRBJ2-7, with TRBD2 as a possible D gene (6 bases). Deletions cut 0 bases from V and 4 bases from J, with 16 bases between. There are 16 residues in the CDR3. Germline CDR1 MNHEY, CDR2 SVGEGT. The DNA for the CDR3 is TGTGCCAGCAGTTACTCGCAGCCTCCTCGGGGGTACGAGCAGTACTTC. Its translation is CASSYSQPPRGYEQYF.

The chain carries TRBV15 and TRBJ2-5; D ambiguous. Germline V gene sequence: CDR1 LNHNV, CDR2 YYDKDF (reference sequence). V lost 1 base, J lost 5 bases, and 8 bases lay in between. This CDR3 has 13 amino acids. The CDR3 DNA reads as TGTGCCACCAGCAGAGTGTCCCAGGAGACCCAGTACTTC. Translation gives CATSRVSQETQYF.

The chain links TRBV12-5 to TRBJ1-5; D is possibly TRBD1 (6 bases). CDR3 length: 15 residues. Per the germline V gene, CDR1 is LGHNT and CDR2 is FRNRAP. Trimming removed 6 bases from V and 0 bases from J, with 12 bases in between. CDR3 in DNA: TGTGCTAGTGGACGTACAGGGAATAGCAATCAGCCCCAGCATTTT. It translates to CASGRTGNSNQPQHF.